This T cell receptor (beta chain) was captured by sequencing in a study of spatial heterogeneity in lung cancer. Study information: Detected sequences consistently included more beta-chain ones than alpha-chain ones. Study conclusions and caveats: Resection saw ubiquitous expanded tumor TCRs appear in blood more than follow-up did.

V was cut by 2 bases and J by 4 bases, with 12 bases left in between. Germline V CDR1 and CDR2: SQVTM, ANQGSEA. The CDR3 spans 14 residues. Many counts were recorded for this clonotype. Its target is not known. The sample's time point: sample taken at primary tumor resection. Whole RNA obtained from tumor, nontumor lung or frozen PBMC underwent sequencing without sorting. The donor group consisted of under 95 patients who had untreated, early-stage non-small cell lung cancer. On each TCR cDNA molecule, a unique molecular identifier was present. Each CDR3 protein is one row after TCRdb ran MiXCR on the 5' RACE reads. Of 40,000 to 45,000 distinct CDR3 sequences in the sample, about 13% were seen once.

V usage is TRBV29-1 and J usage is TRBJ2-1, with D perhaps TRBD2 (6 bases). This sequence originates from a male donor with early-stage non-small cell lung cancer. The source was PBMCs, collected at surgery. The CDR3 nucleotides read TGCAGCGTTGAATCGCGCGGGATTTACAATGAGCAGTTCTTC. This gives the protein CSVESRGIYNEQFF.